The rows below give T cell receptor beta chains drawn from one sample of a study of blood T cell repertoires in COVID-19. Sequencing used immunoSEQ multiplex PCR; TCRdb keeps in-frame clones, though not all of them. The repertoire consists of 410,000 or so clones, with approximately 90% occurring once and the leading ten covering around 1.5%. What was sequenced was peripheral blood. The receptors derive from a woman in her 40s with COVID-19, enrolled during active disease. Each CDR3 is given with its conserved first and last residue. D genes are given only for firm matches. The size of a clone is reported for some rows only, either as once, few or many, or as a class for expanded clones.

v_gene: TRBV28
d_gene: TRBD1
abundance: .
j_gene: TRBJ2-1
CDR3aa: CASSLLGQEQFF
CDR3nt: TGTGCCAGCAGTTTATTGGGACAGGAGCAGTTCTTC

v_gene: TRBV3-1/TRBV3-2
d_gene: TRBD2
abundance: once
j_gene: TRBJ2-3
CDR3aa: CASSRGLAGALLGTDTQYF
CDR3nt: TGTGCCAGCAGCCGGGGACTAGCGGGGGCCCTCCTCGGTACAGATACGCAGTATTTT

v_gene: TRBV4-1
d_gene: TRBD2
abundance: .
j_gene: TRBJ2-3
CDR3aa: CASSQDREGTQYF
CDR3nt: TGCGCCAGCAGCCAAGATCGGGAGGGTACGCAGTATTTT

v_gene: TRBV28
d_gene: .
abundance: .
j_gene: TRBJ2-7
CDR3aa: CASSFPLAYEQYF
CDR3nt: TGTGCCAGCAGTTTTCCCCTAGCCTACGAGCAGTACTTC

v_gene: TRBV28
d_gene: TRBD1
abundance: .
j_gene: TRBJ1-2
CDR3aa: CASGASRQGEVYGYTF
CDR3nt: TGTGCCAGCGGGGCGTCAAGACAGGGGGAGGTCTATGGCTACACCTTC

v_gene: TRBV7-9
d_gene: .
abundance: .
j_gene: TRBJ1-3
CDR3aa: CASSLSGNTIYF
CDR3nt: TGTGCCAGCAGCTTATCGGGAAACACCATATATTTT

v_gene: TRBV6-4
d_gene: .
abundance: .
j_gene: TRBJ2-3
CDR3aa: CASSETMGPTDTQYF
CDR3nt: TGTGCCAGCAGTGAGACAATGGGGCCAACAGATACGCAGTATTTT

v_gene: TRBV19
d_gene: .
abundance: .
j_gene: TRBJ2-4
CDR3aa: CASSPRQENIQYF
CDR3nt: TGTGCCAGTAGTCCCCGACAGGAAAACATTCAGTACTTC

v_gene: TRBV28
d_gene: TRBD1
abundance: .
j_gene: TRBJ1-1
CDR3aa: CASSGNRGPTEAFF
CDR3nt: TGTGCCAGCAGTGGAAACAGGGGGCCCACTGAAGCTTTCTTT

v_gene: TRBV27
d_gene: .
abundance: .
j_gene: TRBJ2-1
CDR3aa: CASSLSLPDEQFF
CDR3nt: TGTGCCAGCAGTTTATCTCTCCCCGATGAGCAGTTCTTC

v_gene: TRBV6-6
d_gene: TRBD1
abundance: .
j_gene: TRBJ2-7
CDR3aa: CASSYLDRATYEQYF
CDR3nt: TGTGCCAGCAGTTACCTGGACAGGGCCACCTACGAGCAGTACTTC

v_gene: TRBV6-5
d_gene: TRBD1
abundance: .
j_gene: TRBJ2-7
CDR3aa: CASARDRVTYEQYF
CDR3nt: TGTGCCAGCGCCCGGGACAGGGTAACCTACGAGCAGTACTTC